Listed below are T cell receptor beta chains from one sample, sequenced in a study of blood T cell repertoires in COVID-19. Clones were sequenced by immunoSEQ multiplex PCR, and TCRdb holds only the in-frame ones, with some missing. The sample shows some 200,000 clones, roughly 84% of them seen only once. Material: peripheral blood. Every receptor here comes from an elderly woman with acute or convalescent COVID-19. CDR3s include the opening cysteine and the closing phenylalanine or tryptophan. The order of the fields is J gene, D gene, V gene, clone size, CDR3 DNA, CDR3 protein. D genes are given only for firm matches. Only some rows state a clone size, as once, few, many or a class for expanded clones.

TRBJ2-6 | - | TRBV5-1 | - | TGCGCCAGCAGCTCACCGACTTTGAAGGGGGACGGCTCTGGGGCCAACGTCCTGACTTTC | CASSSPTLKGDGSGANVLTF
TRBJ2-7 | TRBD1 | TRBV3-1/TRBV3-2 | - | TGTGCCAGCAGCCACCCGGGACAGACCTACGAGCAGTACTTC | CASSHPGQTYEQYF
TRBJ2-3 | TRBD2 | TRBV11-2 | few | TGTGCCAGCAGCACAATAGCGGGAGAGAGGGGAGGGTTCGCAGATACGCAGTATTTT | CASSTIAGERGGFADTQYF
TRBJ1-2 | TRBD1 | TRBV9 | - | TGTGCCAGCAGCGTAGCTGAGACAGGGATAGTTGGCTACACCTTC | CASSVAETGIVGYTF
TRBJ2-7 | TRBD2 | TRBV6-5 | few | TGTGCCAGCAGAGGGACTACGTCCTACGAGCAGTACTTC | CASRGTTSYEQYF
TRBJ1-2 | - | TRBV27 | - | TGTGCCAGCAGTTTATTGGGGGACACTTCTAACTATGGCTACACCTTC | CASSLLGDTSNYGYTF
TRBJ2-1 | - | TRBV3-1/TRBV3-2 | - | TGTGCCAGCAGGGGGCTCCCGACCTACAATGAGCAGTTCTTC | CASRGLPTYNEQFF
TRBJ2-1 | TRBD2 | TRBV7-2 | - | TGTGCCAGCGGACACACCCTAGCGGGGGCGGACAATGAGCAGTTCTTC | CASGHTLAGADNEQFF
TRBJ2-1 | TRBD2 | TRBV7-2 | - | TGTGCCAGCAGCCTTAGCGGGGAGTATTACAATGAGCAGTTCTTC | CASSLSGEYYNEQFF
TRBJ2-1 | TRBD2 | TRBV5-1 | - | TGCGCCAGCAGCGAACCGACTAGCGGGGGGTATTACAATGAGCAGTTCTTC | CASSEPTSGGYYNEQFF
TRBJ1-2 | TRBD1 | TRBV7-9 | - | TGTGCCAGCAGCATCCTGGACAGGGGAGTCGGCTACACCTTC | CASSILDRGVGYTF
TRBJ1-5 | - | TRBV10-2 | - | TGCGCCACCACCACGGGGATTCGCAATCAGCCCCAGCATTTT | CATTTGIRNQPQHF
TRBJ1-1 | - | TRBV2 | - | TGTGCCAGCAGTGAAGGGATCGGGGGGCTGGACACTGAAGCTTTCTTT | CASSEGIGGLDTEAFF
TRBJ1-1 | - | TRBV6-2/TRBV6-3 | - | TGTGCCAGCAGTTTTTCCGGGGTTCGCGCAGAAACTGAAGCTTTCTTT | CASSFSGVRAETEAFF
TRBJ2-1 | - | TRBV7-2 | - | TGTGCCAGCAGCTTAGCCCCGGGCCTAGGGGCTGAGCAGTTCTTC | CASSLAPGLGAEQFF
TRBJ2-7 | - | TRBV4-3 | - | TGCGCCAGCAGCCAAGAGAGCGCGCAGTCCTACGAGCAGTACTTC | CASSQESAQSYEQYF
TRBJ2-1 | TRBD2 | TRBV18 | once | TGTGCCAGCTCACCAGCTAGCGGGCCCCATGAGCAGTTCTTC | CASSPASGPHEQFF
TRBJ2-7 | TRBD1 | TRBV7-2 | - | TGTGCCAGCAGCTTAGGGGACAGACTCTACGAGCAGTACTTC | CASSLGDRLYEQYF
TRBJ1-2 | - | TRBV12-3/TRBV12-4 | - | TGTGCCAGCAGTTTATTGCAGGCTAGCGGCTACACCTTC | CASSLLQASGYTF
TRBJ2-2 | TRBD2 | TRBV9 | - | TGTGCCAGCAGCGTAGGCCCTAGCGGGGGTGGGGAGCTGTTTTTT | CASSVGPSGGGELFF
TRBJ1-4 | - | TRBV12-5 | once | TGTGCTAGGGCCCAGGGGCCCTCTCTATCAACTAATGAAAAACTGTTTTTT | CARAQGPSLSTNEKLFF
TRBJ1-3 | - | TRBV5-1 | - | TGCGCCAGCAGCTTGGACGGGGATCGGGGAAACACCATATATTTT | CASSLDGDRGNTIYF
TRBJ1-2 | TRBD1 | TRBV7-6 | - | TGTGCCAGCAGCTTAGTATACAGGGGTTCTGGCTACACCTTC | CASSLVYRGSGYTF
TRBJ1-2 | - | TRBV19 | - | TGTGCCAGTAGTATCCTAACAGGAAAGCTTGATGGCTACACCTTC | CASSILTGKLDGYTF
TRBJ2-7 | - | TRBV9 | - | TGTGCCAGCAGCGTAACATCGACATTTGGCGAGCAGTACTTC | CASSVTSTFGEQYF
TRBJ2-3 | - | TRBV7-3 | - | TGTGCCAGCAGCTTAACCCACTTAGTCGGAGATACGCAGTATTTT | CASSLTHLVGDTQYF
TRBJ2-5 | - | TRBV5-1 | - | TGCGCCAGCAGCTTGGAGCGACGCGGAGAGACCCAGTACTTC | CASSLERRGETQYF
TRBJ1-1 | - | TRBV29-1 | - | TGCAGCGTTGACCGGATAGGGGCGAACACTGAAGCTTTCTTT | CSVDRIGANTEAFF
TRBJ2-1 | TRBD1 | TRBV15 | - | TGTGCCACCAGCCCCGGACAGGGGTCCTACAATGAGCAGTTCTTC | CATSPGQGSYNEQFF
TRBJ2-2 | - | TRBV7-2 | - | TGTGCCAGCAGCTCTAGGGCAGGGGGGTTAGCCGGGGAGCTGTTTTTT | CASSSRAGGLAGELFF
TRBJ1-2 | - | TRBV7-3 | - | TGTGCCAGCAGCCCTGGAGGGGTCAACTATGGCTACACCTTC | CASSPGGVNYGYTF